Listed below are T cell receptor beta chains from one sample, sequenced in a study of CD8 T cells in ankylosing spondylitis. From the 5' RACE reads, TCRdb called clonotypes with MiXCR, one entry per CDR3 protein. The sample holds around 150,000 distinct CDR3 sequences; 7.3% are singletons and the top ten take around 11%. The sequenced material came from blood, either unsorted or a sorted T cell fraction (not recorded which). These receptors were collected from a female donor with ankylosing spondylitis or in good health (not recorded which). Both conserved end residues are part of each CDR3. The D gene is left open where the match is weak. Clone size is not always given. Where it is, it says once, few, many or a class for expanded clones.

-	TRBV19	TRBJ1-1	many	TGTGCCACCTCGGATAGGAACACTGAAGCTTTCTTT	CATSDRNTEAFF
TRBD1	TRBV5-1	TRBJ1-1	many	TGCGCCAGCAGCTTGACCGGGACAGGGGGCGGCACTGAAGCTTTCTTT	CASSLTGTGGGTEAFF
TRBD2	TRBV5-1	TRBJ2-5	many	TGCGCCAGCAGCCCGGGGGGGGGACAAGAGACCCAGTACTTC	CASSPGGGQETQYF
-	TRBV7-9	TRBJ1-4	few	TGTGCCAGCACCGCATTGACAGGCATCAATGAAAAACTGTTTTTT	CASTALTGINEKLFF
-	TRBV28	TRBJ2-7	-	TGTGCCAGCAGTGATTACAGATACGAGCAGTACTTC	CASSDYRYEQYF
-	TRBV18	TRBJ2-5	few	TGTGCCAGCTCACCACAAAAGTCCCAAGAGACCCAGTACTTC	CASSPQKSQETQYF
TRBD1	TRBV5-6	TRBJ1-5	-	TGTGCCATGAGCCTCCGGACAGGAATCACCCGCAATCAGCCCCAGCATTTT	CAMSLRTGITRNQPQHF
-	TRBV12-3/TRBV12-4	TRBJ1-2	many	TGTGCCAGCAGTTTTTTGGGAGGATCGCGGTATGGCTACACCTTC	CASSFLGGSRYGYTF
-	TRBV29-1	TRBJ2-2	-	TGCAGCGCTTTCGTGTCGAACGGGGAGCTGTTTTTT	CSAFVSNGELFF
-	TRBV18	TRBJ1-6	few	TGTGCCAGCTCACTCCGACAGGTGGATAATTCACCCCTCCACTTT	CASSLRQVDNSPLHF
-	TRBV7-6	TRBJ1-2	many	TGTGCCAGCAGCCCGGGACGTAACTATGGCTACACCTTC	CASSPGRNYGYTF
-	TRBV3-1	TRBJ2-7	many	TGTGCCAGCAGCCAAGATCGGGGAGGCGAGCAGTACTTC	CASSQDRGGEQYF
-	TRBV5-5	TRBJ1-5	-	TGTGCCAGCAGCAGCGGACGTCTCAATCAGCCCCAGCATTTT	CASSSGRLNQPQHF
-	TRBV10-3	TRBJ1-1	many	TGTGCCATCAGCCCCAGGATGGGTCCTGAAGCTTTCTTT	CAISPRMGPEAFF
-	TRBV30	TRBJ2-7	-	TGTGCCTGGAGTTCCCTCTACAGGGTCCACGAGCAGTACTTC	CAWSSLYRVHEQYF
TRBD1	TRBV7-6	TRBJ2-5	many	TGTGCCAGTTGTGCAGGGGACAGGGAGGAGACCCAGTACTTC	CASCAGDREETQYF
-	TRBV5-1	TRBJ2-3	many	TGCGCCAGCAGCTTGGGGGGTATCGGTACAGATACGCAGTATTTT	CASSLGGIGTDTQYF
-	TRBV3-1	TRBJ1-6	many	TGTGCCAGCAGCCAAAGGCCTCAGTCCTATAATTCACCCCTCCACTTT	CASSQRPQSYNSPLHF
-	TRBV6-1	TRBJ1-2	many	TGTGCCAGCAGCAGTACACTGGGACCTAACTATGGCTACACCTTC	CASSSTLGPNYGYTF
-	TRBV5-1	TRBJ2-7	many	TGCGCCAGCAGCTTGGTTGTGGCAGTAAGCTCCTACGAGCAGTACTTC	CASSLVVAVSSYEQYF
-	TRBV6-2/TRBV6-3	TRBJ1-1	many	TGTGCCAGCAGTCCTACAAGGAACACTGAAGCTTTCTTT	CASSPTRNTEAFF
TRBD2	TRBV11-1	TRBJ2-3	-	TGTGCCAGCAGCTTATATGGTTTCGGGACTAGCGGAACAGATACGCAGTATTTT	CASSLYGFGTSGTDTQYF
-	TRBV5-1	TRBJ2-7	many	TGCGCCAGCAGCTCCTCGGGGAGCCTCTACGAGCAGTACTTC	CASSSSGSLYEQYF
TRBD2	TRBV20-1	TRBJ2-1	many	TGCAGTGCCACAAGGGGGGCGGGGGGCTCCTACAATGAGCAGTTCTTC	CSATRGAGGSYNEQFF
-	TRBV20-1	TRBJ2-3	many	TGCAGTGCTAGACCCGGGGCAGTGCCAGATACGCAGTATTTT	CSARPGAVPDTQYF
-	TRBV3-1	TRBJ1-2	many	TGTGCCAGCAGCTACCCAGGGGCTAACTATGGCTACACCTTC	CASSYPGANYGYTF
-	TRBV4-3	TRBJ2-5	many	TGCGCCAGCAGCCAAGATAGCGGCCAAGAGACCCAGTACTTC	CASSQDSGQETQYF
-	TRBV6-1	TRBJ1-6	many	TGTGCCAGCAGTGGGACAGTCCGGCATTCACCCCTCCACTTT	CASSGTVRHSPLHF
-	TRBV20-1	TRBJ1-5	many	TGCAGTGCTAGTCCGGGTAGCAATCAGCCCCAGCATTTT	CSASPGSNQPQHF
-	TRBV25-1	TRBJ1-3	-	TGTGCCGGCAGTGAAGTCGGAGGAAACACCATATATTTT	CAGSEVGGNTIYF
-	TRBV12-3/TRBV12-4	TRBJ2-3	many	TGTGCCAGCACCAACAGGGCTTCCACAGATACGCAGTATTTT	CASTNRASTDTQYF
-	TRBV7-7	TRBJ2-2	many	TGTGCTAGCAGCTCCCGGACCACCGGGGAGCTGTTTTTT	CASSSRTTGELFF
-	TRBV4-1	TRBJ2-5	-	TGCGCCAGCAGCCAACACCAGCAAGAGACCCAGTACTTC	CASSQHQQETQYF
TRBD2	TRBV12-3/TRBV12-4	TRBJ2-5	many	TGTGCCAGCAGTCCGCGACTAGCGGGGGCGAGTCAAGAGACCCAGTACTTC	CASSPRLAGASQETQYF
TRBD2	TRBV12-3/TRBV12-4	TRBJ2-5	few	TGTGCCAGCAGTATAATAGCGGGGGGGAATCCGGAGACCCAGTACTTC	CASSIIAGGNPETQYF
-	TRBV29-1	TRBJ1-1	many	TGCAGCGTTTCTCGACCCTTTTCTGGTGAAGCTTTCTTT	CSVSRPFSGEAFF
TRBD1	TRBV5-1	TRBJ1-6	many	TGCGCCAGCAGCCCCACACCGGGACAGAGCAATTCACCCCTCCACTTT	CASSPTPGQSNSPLHF
TRBD1	TRBV12-3/TRBV12-4	TRBJ2-6	-	TGTGCCAGCAGTTGGGGACAGGGGTTTCGCCCCTCTGGGGCCAACGTCCTGACTTTC	CASSWGQGFRPSGANVLTF
TRBD2	TRBV15	TRBJ2-3	many	TGTGCCACCAGCAGAGTACGCGGGGGTATCACAGATACGCAGTATTTT	CATSRVRGGITDTQYF
-	TRBV7-8	TRBJ2-3	many	TGTGCCAGCAGCCATAGCGGACTGACAGATACGCAGTATTTT	CASSHSGLTDTQYF
-	TRBV18	TRBJ1-5	few	TGTGCCAGCTCACCCTCGGGCGCGGAGCCCCAGCATTTT	CASSPSGAEPQHF
-	TRBV4-3	TRBJ1-1	many	TGCGCCAGCAGCCAAGATCGTCGAGGGACTGAAGCTTTCTTT	CASSQDRRGTEAFF
-	TRBV12-3/TRBV12-4	TRBJ2-7	many	TGTGCCAGCCGACAGGTTAGCTCCTACGAGCAGTACTTC	CASRQVSSYEQYF
-	TRBV2	TRBJ2-3	few	TGTGCCAGCAACCCGGGACTGCGGGGAGATACGCAGTATTTT	CASNPGLRGDTQYF